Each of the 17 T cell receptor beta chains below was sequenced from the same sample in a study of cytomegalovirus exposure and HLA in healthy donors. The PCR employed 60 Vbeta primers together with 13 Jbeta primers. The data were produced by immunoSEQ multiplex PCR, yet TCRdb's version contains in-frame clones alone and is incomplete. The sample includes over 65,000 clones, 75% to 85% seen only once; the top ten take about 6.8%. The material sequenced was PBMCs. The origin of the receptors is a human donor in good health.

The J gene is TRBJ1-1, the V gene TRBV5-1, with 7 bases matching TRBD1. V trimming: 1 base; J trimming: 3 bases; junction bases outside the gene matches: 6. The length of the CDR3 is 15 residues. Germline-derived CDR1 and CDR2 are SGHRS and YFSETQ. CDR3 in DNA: TGCGCCAGCAGCTTGATAGGGGGCGCGGACACTGAAGCTTTCTTT. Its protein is CASSLIGGADTEAFF.

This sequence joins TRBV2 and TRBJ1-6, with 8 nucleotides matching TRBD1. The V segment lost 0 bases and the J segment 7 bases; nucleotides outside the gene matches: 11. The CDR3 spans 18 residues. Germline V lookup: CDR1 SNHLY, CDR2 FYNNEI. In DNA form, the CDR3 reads TGTGCCAGCAGTGAAGCTTTGGGGACAGGAGACCGGAATTCACCCCTCCACTTT. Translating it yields CASSEALGTGDRNSPLHF.

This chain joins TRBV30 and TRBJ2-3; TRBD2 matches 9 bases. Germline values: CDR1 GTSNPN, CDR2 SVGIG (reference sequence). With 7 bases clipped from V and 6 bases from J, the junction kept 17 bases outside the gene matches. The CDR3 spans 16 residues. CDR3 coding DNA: TGTGCCTTCTCCCAGAGTCGCGGGGGGGCAGGGGATACGCAGTATTTT. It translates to CAFSQSRGGAGDTQYF.

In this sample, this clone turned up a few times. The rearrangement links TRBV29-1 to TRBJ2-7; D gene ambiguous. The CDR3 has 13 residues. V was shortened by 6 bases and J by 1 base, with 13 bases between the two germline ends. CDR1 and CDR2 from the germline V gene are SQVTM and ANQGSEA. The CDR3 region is CSVRSAGSYEQYF. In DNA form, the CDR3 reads TGCAGCGTCCGTTCGGCCGGGTCCTACGAGCAGTACTTC.

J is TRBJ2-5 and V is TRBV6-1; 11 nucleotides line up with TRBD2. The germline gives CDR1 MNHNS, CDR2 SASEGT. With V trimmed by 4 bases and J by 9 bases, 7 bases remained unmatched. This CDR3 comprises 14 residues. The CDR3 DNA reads TGTGCCAGCAGTGTGGGGACTAGCGGTTTGTCCCAGTACTTC. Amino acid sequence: CASSVGTSGLSQYF.

For the CDR3, the DNA is TGTGCCACCAGCAGAGATCGGGGGGCGGGAAGAGATACGCAGTATTTT. Residues: CATSRDRGAGRDTQYF. The J gene is TRBJ2-3, the V gene TRBV15; D is perhaps TRBD2 (7 bases). The CDR3 has 16 amino acids. Trimming removed 0 bases at V and 5 bases at J, with 15 bases between. Germline lookup yields CDR1 LNHNV and CDR2 YYDKDF (reference sequence).

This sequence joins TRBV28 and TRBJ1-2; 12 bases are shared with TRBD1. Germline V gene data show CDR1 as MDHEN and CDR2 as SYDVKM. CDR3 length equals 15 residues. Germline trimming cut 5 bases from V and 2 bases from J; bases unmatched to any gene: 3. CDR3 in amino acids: CASSPGTGGNYGYTF. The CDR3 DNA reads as TGTGCCAGCAGTCCCGGGACAGGGGGCAACTATGGCTACACCTTC.

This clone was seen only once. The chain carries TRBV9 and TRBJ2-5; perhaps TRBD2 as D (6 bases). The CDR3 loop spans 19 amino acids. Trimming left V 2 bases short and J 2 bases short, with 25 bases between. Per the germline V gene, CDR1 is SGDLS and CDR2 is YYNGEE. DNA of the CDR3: TGTGCCAGCAGCGTCTCTGGGGGGACCCCAGTGGGGGGACAAGAGACCCAGTACTTC. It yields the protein CASSVSGGTPVGGQETQYF.

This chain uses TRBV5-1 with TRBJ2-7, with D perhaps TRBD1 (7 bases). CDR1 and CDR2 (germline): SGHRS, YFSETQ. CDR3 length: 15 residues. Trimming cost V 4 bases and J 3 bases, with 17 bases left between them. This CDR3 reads CASSPTAGQYYEQYF. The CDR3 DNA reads TGCGCCAGCAGCCCCACTGCGGGACAGTACTACGAGCAGTACTTC.

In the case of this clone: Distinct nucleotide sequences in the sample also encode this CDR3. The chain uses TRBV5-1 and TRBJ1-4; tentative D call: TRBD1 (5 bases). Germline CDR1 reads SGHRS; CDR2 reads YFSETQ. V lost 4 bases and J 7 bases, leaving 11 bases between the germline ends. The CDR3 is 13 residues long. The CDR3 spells CASSTPGGEKLFF. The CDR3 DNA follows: TGCGCCAGCAGCACCCCGGGGGGTGAAAAACTGTTTTTT. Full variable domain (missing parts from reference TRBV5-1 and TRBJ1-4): KAGVTQTPRYLIKTRGQQVTLSCSPISGHRSVSWYQQTPGQGLQFLFEYFSETQRNKGNFPGRFSGRQFSNSRSEMNVSTLELGDSALYLCASSTPGGEKLFFGSGTQLSVL.

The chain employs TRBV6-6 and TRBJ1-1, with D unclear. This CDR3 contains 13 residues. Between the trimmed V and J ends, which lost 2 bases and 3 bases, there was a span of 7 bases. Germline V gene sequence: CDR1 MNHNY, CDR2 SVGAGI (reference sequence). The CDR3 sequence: CASSYRLDTEAFF. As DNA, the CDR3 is TGTGCCAGCAGTTACCGTCTCGACACTGAAGCTTTCTTT.

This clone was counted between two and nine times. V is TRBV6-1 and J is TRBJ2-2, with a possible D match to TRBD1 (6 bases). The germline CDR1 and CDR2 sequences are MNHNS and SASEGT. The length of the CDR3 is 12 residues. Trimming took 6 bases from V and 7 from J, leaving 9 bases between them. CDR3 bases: TGTGCCAGCAGACAGGGAATCGGGGAGCTGTTTTTT. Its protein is CASRQGIGELFF.

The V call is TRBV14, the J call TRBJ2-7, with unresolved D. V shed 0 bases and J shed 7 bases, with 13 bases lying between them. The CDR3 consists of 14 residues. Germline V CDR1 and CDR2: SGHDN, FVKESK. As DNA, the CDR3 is TGTGCCAGCAGCCAAGAGGTCGCGGTGTCGGAGCAGTACTTC. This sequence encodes CASSQEVAVSEQYF.

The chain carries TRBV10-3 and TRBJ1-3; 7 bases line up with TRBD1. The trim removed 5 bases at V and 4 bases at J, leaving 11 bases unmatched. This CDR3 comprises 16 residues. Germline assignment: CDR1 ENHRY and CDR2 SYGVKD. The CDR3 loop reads CAISPIKQGSGNTIYF. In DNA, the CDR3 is TGTGCCATCAGTCCTATTAAACAGGGGAGCGGAAACACCATATATTTT.

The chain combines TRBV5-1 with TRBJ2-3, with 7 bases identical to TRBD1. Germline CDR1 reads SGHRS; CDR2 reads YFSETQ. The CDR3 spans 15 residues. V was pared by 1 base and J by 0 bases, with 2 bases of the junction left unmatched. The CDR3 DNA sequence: TGCGCCAGCAGCTTGTCGACAGGGAGCACAGATACGCAGTATTTT. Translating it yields CASSLSTGSTDTQYF.

CDR3 loop: CASSPLTGTVNSPLHF. The CDR3, as DNA: TGCGCCAGCAGCCCGCTGACAGGGACCGTAAATTCACCCCTCCACTTT. The chain recombines TRBV4-1 with TRBJ1-6; TRBD1 matches 7 bases. V trimming: 4 bases; J trimming: 7 bases; junction bases outside the gene matches: 10. Germline lookup yields CDR1 MGHRA and CDR2 YSYEKL. The CDR3 spans 16 residues.

CDR3 nucleotides: TGTGCCAGCCTTACAGGGGATCACTATGGCTACACCTTC. Protein: CASLTGDHYGYTF. V usage is TRBV2 and J usage is TRBJ1-2; TRBD1 agrees at 7 bases. V lost 8 bases, J lost 3 bases, and 6 bases stayed unmatched. Germline CDR1 reads SNHLY; CDR2 reads FYNNEI. This CDR3 contains 13 residues.